This TCR beta chain was identified in a study of shared clonotypes between healthy human individuals. Findings and limits, study-wide: Shared clonotypes: approximately 5.3% naive CD4, under 4% naive CD8, 2.3% memory CD4, under 0.5% memory CD8. Non-shared clonotypes were found to have lower generation probabilities than the clonotypes that were shared by all four of the sorted-subset donors.

Profiled with immunoSEQ multiplex PCR; TCRdb holds only in-frame clones, not every one. The repertoire holds fewer than 1 million clones, with roughly 96% as singletons. Notes on this clone: What it binds is not known.

This CDR3 has 14 residues. Trimming shortened V by 3 bases and J by 0 bases, and 9 bases separated the two germline ends. Germline lookup yields CDR1 LGHNA and CDR2 YNFKEQ. Naive CD8 cells, CD45RO-negative and positively selected for CCR7, excluded terminally differentiated effector memory CD45RA+ cells. The gene calls are TRBV4-2 and TRBJ2-7; D gene ambiguous. The sequence was obtained from a man aged 30 to 45 in good health. Sample: naive CD8+ T cells sorted from blood. The CDR3 region has the DNA TGTGCCAGCAGCCATTTTAAGGGCTCCTACGAGCAGTACTTC. Amino acid sequence: CASSHFKGSYEQYF.